These T cell receptor beta chains were read from a single sample in a study of beta chain features in type 1 diabetes. Profiling relied on immunoSEQ multiplex PCR, and the TCRdb table lists in-frame clones only, not all of them. The sample has a few hundred thousand clones, less than 20% seen once. Sequencing used naive CD4+ T cells from blood. The source of these receptors is a woman aged 18 to 35 in good health. Both conserved end residues are part of each CDR3. Fields, in order: J gene, V gene, D gene, clone size, CDR3 protein, CDR3 DNA. A D gene is named only where the DNA matches it firmly. Some rows have no size entry. The others give once, few or many, or a class for an expanded clone.

j_call: TRBJ2-1; v_call: TRBV5-1; d_call: NA; clone_size: few; cdr3_aa: CASSSGQPTGSEQFF; cdr3_nt: TGCGCCAGCAGCTCGGGCCAGCCAACAGGGAGTGAGCAGTTCTTC
j_call: TRBJ2-7; v_call: TRBV7-9; d_call: NA; clone_size: few; cdr3_aa: CASSRWRGVELYEQYF; cdr3_nt: TGTGCCAGCAGCCGTTGGCGGGGTGTGGAGCTCTACGAGCAGTACTTC
j_call: TRBJ1-1; v_call: TRBV7-2; d_call: TRBD1; clone_size: NA; cdr3_aa: CASSLAPGQMNTEAFF; cdr3_nt: TGTGCCAGCAGCTTAGCTCCGGGACAGATGAACACTGAAGCTTTCTTT
j_call: TRBJ1-1; v_call: TRBV4-3; d_call: TRBD1; clone_size: few; cdr3_aa: CASSQDRQGTEAFF; cdr3_nt: TGCGCCAGCAGCCAAGACCGACAGGGCACTGAAGCTTTCTTT
j_call: TRBJ2-1; v_call: TRBV10-3; d_call: NA; clone_size: once; cdr3_aa: CAISEMGDEQFF; cdr3_nt: TGTGCCATCAGTGAAATGGGAGATGAGCAGTTCTTC
j_call: TRBJ1-1; v_call: TRBV19; d_call: NA; clone_size: once; cdr3_aa: CASSSTLEAFF; cdr3_nt: TGTGCCAGTAGCTCTACCCTTGAAGCTTTCTTT
j_call: TRBJ2-7; v_call: TRBV19; d_call: TRBD1; clone_size: few; cdr3_aa: CASSPPDRSSYEQYF; cdr3_nt: TGTGCCAGTAGTCCGCCGGACAGGAGCTCCTACGAGCAGTACTTC
j_call: TRBJ1-1; v_call: TRBV6-5; d_call: NA; clone_size: few; cdr3_aa: CASSGDYNTEAFF; cdr3_nt: TGTGCCAGCTCAGGAGACTATAACACTGAAGCTTTCTTT
j_call: TRBJ2-1; v_call: TRBV18; d_call: TRBD1; clone_size: NA; cdr3_aa: CASSPGTGGKNEQFF; cdr3_nt: TGTGCCAGCTCTCCTGGGACAGGGGGCAAGAATGAGCAGTTCTTC
j_call: TRBJ2-4; v_call: TRBV7-9; d_call: NA; clone_size: NA; cdr3_aa: CASSPGVGLAKNIQYF; cdr3_nt: TGTGCCAGCAGCCCAGGGGTTGGACTAGCCAAAAACATTCAGTACTTC
j_call: TRBJ2-6; v_call: TRBV29-1; d_call: NA; clone_size: NA; cdr3_aa: CSVVEVAPGANVLTF; cdr3_nt: TGCAGCGTTGTAGAGGTAGCCCCTGGGGCCAACGTCCTGACTTTC
j_call: TRBJ1-2; v_call: TRBV15; d_call: TRBD1; clone_size: few; cdr3_aa: CATSRGTGGLYGYTF; cdr3_nt: TGTGCCACCAGCAGAGGGACAGGGGGCCTCTATGGCTACACCTTC
j_call: TRBJ1-1; v_call: TRBV4-3; d_call: TRBD1; clone_size: NA; cdr3_aa: CASSHTDRAAEAFF; cdr3_nt: TGCGCCAGCAGCCACACGGACAGGGCCGCTGAAGCTTTCTTT
j_call: TRBJ2-7; v_call: TRBV9; d_call: TRBD2; clone_size: NA; cdr3_aa: CASSSPTSGRSYEQYF; cdr3_nt: TGTGCCAGCAGCTCTCCGACTAGCGGTCGATCCTACGAGCAGTACTTC
j_call: TRBJ1-5; v_call: TRBV7-3; d_call: TRBD1; clone_size: once; cdr3_aa: CASSSLCGQGDLQPQHF; cdr3_nt: TGTGCCAGCAGCTCGCTATGTGGACAGGGAGATCTTCAGCCCCAGCATTTT
j_call: TRBJ2-3; v_call: TRBV9; d_call: TRBD1; clone_size: NA; cdr3_aa: CASSATGGEDTQYF; cdr3_nt: TGTGCCAGCAGCGCGACAGGGGGAGAGGATACGCAGTATTTT
j_call: TRBJ1-5; v_call: TRBV19; d_call: NA; clone_size: NA; cdr3_aa: CASSDRGQPQHF; cdr3_nt: TGTGCCAGTAGTGATCGAGGCCAGCCCCAGCATTTT
j_call: TRBJ2-1; v_call: TRBV12-5; d_call: NA; clone_size: few; cdr3_aa: CASGGLYNEQFF; cdr3_nt: TGTGCTAGTGGGGGACTTTACAATGAGCAGTTCTTC
j_call: TRBJ2-4; v_call: TRBV7-2; d_call: TRBD2; clone_size: few; cdr3_aa: CASSLTSGNDIQYF; cdr3_nt: TGTGCCAGCAGCTTGACTAGCGGGAATGACATTCAGTACTTC
j_call: TRBJ2-7; v_call: TRBV30; d_call: TRBD2; clone_size: few; cdr3_aa: CAWSRGGPYEQYF; cdr3_nt: TGTGCCTGGAGTCGGGGGGGCCCCTACGAGCAGTACTTC
j_call: TRBJ2-7; v_call: TRBV4-2; d_call: TRBD2; clone_size: NA; cdr3_aa: CASSQGGTSGTPYEQYF; cdr3_nt: TGTGCCAGCAGCCAAGGGGGGACTAGCGGTACCCCCTACGAGCAGTACTTC
j_call: TRBJ2-1; v_call: TRBV5-1; d_call: TRBD2; clone_size: NA; cdr3_aa: CASSSGLAEGEQFF; cdr3_nt: TGCGCCAGCAGCAGTGGACTAGCGGAAGGTGAGCAGTTCTTC
j_call: TRBJ2-1; v_call: TRBV5-1; d_call: NA; clone_size: few; cdr3_aa: CASSYSSSYNEQFF; cdr3_nt: TGCGCCAGCAGCTACTCAAGCTCCTACAATGAGCAGTTCTTC
j_call: TRBJ1-4; v_call: TRBV4-2; d_call: NA; clone_size: few; cdr3_aa: CASSQGWALRKKLFF; cdr3_nt: TGTGCCAGCAGCCAAGGCTGGGCCCTTAGAAAAAAACTGTTTTTT
j_call: TRBJ2-7; v_call: TRBV7-6; d_call: TRBD1; clone_size: NA; cdr3_aa: CASSEGQGSYEQYF; cdr3_nt: TGTGCCAGCAGCGAGGGACAGGGTTCCTACGAGCAGTACTTC
j_call: TRBJ1-1; v_call: TRBV6-6; d_call: NA; clone_size: NA; cdr3_aa: CASNGQGEEAFF; cdr3_nt: TGTGCCAGCAACGGACAAGGGGAAGAAGCTTTCTTT
j_call: TRBJ2-3; v_call: TRBV7-9; d_call: NA; clone_size: few; cdr3_aa: CASSFLDFTDTQYF; cdr3_nt: TGTGCCAGCAGCTTTCTAGACTTCACAGATACGCAGTATTTT
j_call: TRBJ1-1; v_call: TRBV5-1; d_call: TRBD1; clone_size: NA; cdr3_aa: CASSSGTGNTEAFF; cdr3_nt: TGCGCCAGCAGCTCAGGGACAGGGAACACTGAAGCTTTCTTT
j_call: TRBJ2-4; v_call: TRBV9; d_call: NA; clone_size: NA; cdr3_aa: CASSVRNSFAKNIQYF; cdr3_nt: TGTGCCAGCAGCGTTCGAAACAGTTTCGCCAAAAACATTCAGTACTTC
j_call: TRBJ1-5; v_call: TRBV2; d_call: NA; clone_size: few; cdr3_aa: CASSETAQPQHF; cdr3_nt: TGTGCCAGCAGTGAGACAGCTCAGCCCCAGCATTTT
j_call: TRBJ1-1; v_call: TRBV2; d_call: NA; clone_size: NA; cdr3_aa: CASKGDVSFIEAFF; cdr3_nt: TGTGCCAGCAAGGGGGACGTCTCCTTTATCGAAGCTTTCTTT
j_call: TRBJ1-3; v_call: TRBV13; d_call: NA; clone_size: few; cdr3_aa: CASSSARAGRSGNTIYF; cdr3_nt: TGTGCCAGCAGCTCGGCCCGTGCGGGACGCTCTGGAAACACCATATATTTT
j_call: TRBJ2-2; v_call: TRBV7-2; d_call: NA; clone_size: NA; cdr3_aa: CASSWGRSGELFF; cdr3_nt: TGTGCCAGCAGCTGGGGGCGCTCCGGGGAGCTGTTTTTT